Included here is one T cell receptor (beta chain) sequence, with context. The target antigen is unknown. Each CDR3 protein gets one entry after TCRdb re-called the reads with MiXCR. The sample contains 570,000 or so distinct CDR3 sequences, just under 40% of which appear only once. V lost 4 bases and J 3 bases, leaving 13 bases between the germline ends. Germline CDR1 is MGHRA and CDR2 is YSYEKL. The CDR3 contains 15 residues. These data are taken from a study of T cell repertoires in cytomegalovirus infection. The material was cultured PBMCs, obtained from culture after CMV antigen stimulation. The J gene is TRBJ2-1, the V gene TRBV4-1, with unresolved D. The sequence was obtained from a human donor in good health (CMV status not recorded). Some clones in this sample may be carry-over from other donors' samples. The CDR3 bases are TGCGCCAGCAGCCTCGGGCCGGCGCGCTACAATGAGCAGTTCTTC. Translating gives CASSLGPARYNEQFF.